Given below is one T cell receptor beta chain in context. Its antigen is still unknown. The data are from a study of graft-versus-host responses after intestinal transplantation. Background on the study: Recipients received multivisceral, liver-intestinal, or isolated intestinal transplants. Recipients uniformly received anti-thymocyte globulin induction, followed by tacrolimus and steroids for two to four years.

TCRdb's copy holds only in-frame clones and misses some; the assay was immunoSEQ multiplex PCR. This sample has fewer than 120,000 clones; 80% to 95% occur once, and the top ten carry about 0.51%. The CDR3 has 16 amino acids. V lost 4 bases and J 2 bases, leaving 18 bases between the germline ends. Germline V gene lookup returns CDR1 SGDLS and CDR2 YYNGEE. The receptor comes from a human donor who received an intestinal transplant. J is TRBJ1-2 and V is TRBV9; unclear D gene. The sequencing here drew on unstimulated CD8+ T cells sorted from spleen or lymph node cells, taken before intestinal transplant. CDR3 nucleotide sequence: TGTGCCAGCAGCCCTACTAATCCAGACATAAACTATGGCTACACCTTC. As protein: CASSPTNPDINYGYTF.